These 14 T cell receptor beta chains share one sample of origin, sequenced in a study of OX40 agonist ivuxolimab in advanced cancers. The method was immunoSEQ multiplex PCR; TCRdb's version includes in-frame clones alone and lacks a portion of them. Of 30,000 to 45,000 clones listed, 60% to 80% are singletons. This specimen was CD4+ or CD8+ T cells sorted from blood, taken in a trial of the OX40 agonist ivuxolimab. Receptor source: an adult with an advanced solid tumor such as melanoma, head and neck, liver or kidney cancer.

The V call is TRBV10-3, the J call TRBJ2-2, with D tentatively TRBD1 (6 bases). The CDR3 is made up of 15 amino acids. V gave up 5 bases and J gave up 1 base, with 11 bases separating them. The germline gives CDR1 ENHRY, CDR2 SYGVKD. The CDR3 DNA is TGTGCCATCAGTCCGCTGACAGGGAACACCGGGGAGCTGTTTTTT. Its translation is CAISPLTGNTGELFF.

The genes are TRBV2 and TRBJ1-5, with 8 bases that match TRBD1. V lost 6 bases and J lost 6; bases outside the gene matches: 4. The CDR3 has 13 residues. Germline V gives CDR1 SNHLY, CDR2 FYNNEI. CDR3 amino acids: CASRGQGGQPQHF. The CDR3 nucleotides are TGTGCCAGCAGAGGACAGGGAGGTCAGCCCCAGCATTTT.

This clone occurred a few times. This rearrangement joins TRBV2 to TRBJ1-1; perhaps TRBD1 as D (5 bases). This CDR3 is 14 amino acids long. Germline lookup yields CDR1 SNHLY and CDR2 FYNNEI. V lost 5 bases and J lost 4, with 14 bases in between. CDR3 loop: CASSWTGEFTEAFF. CDR3 bases: TGTGCCAGCAGTTGGACGGGGGAGTTCACTGAAGCTTTCTTT.

This clone was detected only once. This chain uses TRBV7-9 with TRBJ2-3; 12 bases line up with TRBD2. V shed 7 bases and J 4 bases; nucleotides not matched to a gene: 9. Germline lookup yields CDR1 SEHNR and CDR2 FQNEAQ (reference sequence). The CDR3 runs to 16 residues. CDR3 bases: TGTGCCAGCACCCGAGGGTCTAGCGGGGGGGCAGATACGCAGTATTTT. Protein sequence: CASTRGSSGGADTQYF.

The chain links TRBV15 to TRBJ2-3; no clear D. V shed 0 bases and J shed 7 bases, with 5 bases lying between them. Germline assignment: CDR1 LNHNV and CDR2 YYDKDF (reference sequence). The CDR3 length is 12 residues. The CDR3 loop reads CATSRDWNTQYF. DNA of the CDR3: TGTGCCACCAGCAGAGATTGGAATACGCAGTATTTT.

This clone qualifies as medium-sized (0.01 to 0.1%). V gene TRBV25-1 combines with J gene TRBJ1-1; no definite D call. This CDR3 is 12 amino acids long. Germline V CDR1 and CDR2: MGHDK, SYGVNS. V was clipped by 5 bases and J by 8 bases, with 12 bases between them. Written as DNA, the CDR3 is TGTGCCAGCAGTACCCTAGGGAGCGAAGCTTTCTTT. Translated: CASSTLGSEAFF.

There are a few counts of this clone. CDR3 DNA: TGTGCCAGCAGCTTGGACAGGGGGCCTGGCTACACCTTC. It encodes CASSLDRGPGYTF. The V call is TRBV5-6, the J call TRBJ1-2, with 9 nucleotides matching TRBD1. With 0 bases clipped from V and 7 bases from J, the junction kept 1 base outside the gene matches. The CDR3 totals 13 residues. The germline CDR1 and CDR2 sequences are SGHDT and YYEEEE.

This clone has more than one count but fewer than ten. The chain recombines TRBV19 with TRBJ1-3, with TRBD1 matching over 7 bases. V shed 4 bases and J 3 bases; nucleotides not matched to a gene: 9. CDR3 size: 16 residues. Germline lookup yields CDR1 LNHDA and CDR2 SQIVND (reference sequence). CDR3 nucleotide sequence: TGTGCCAGTAGTAACGAGGGGGCTTCTTTTGGAAACACCATATATTTT. Translating gives CASSNEGASFGNTIYF.

This clone has a handful of counts. The chain recombines TRBV4-3 with TRBJ1-2; D call uncertain. Germline V CDR1 and CDR2: LGHNA, YSLEER. CDR3 length equals 16 residues. V lost 4 bases, J lost 6 bases, and 21 bases lay in between. In DNA form, the CDR3 reads TGCGCCAGCAGCCCCACACTCAATATCGGGATTCATGGCTACACCTTC. It yields the protein CASSPTLNIGIHGYTF.

A few counts support this clone. V is TRBV2 and J is TRBJ1-6, with no clear D. Trimming removed 7 bases at V and 6 bases at J, with 10 bases between. The CDR3 has 13 amino acids. Per germline, CDR1 SNHLY and CDR2 FYNNEI. The CDR3 here is CASTRRTNSPLHF. CDR3 bases: TGTGCCAGCACGCGACGGACTAATTCACCCCTCCACTTT.

The rearrangement links TRBV7-8 to TRBJ1-2, with D maybe TRBD1 (6 bases). This CDR3 is built from 13 residues. Trimming took 4 bases from V and 4 from J, leaving 10 bases between them. The germline CDR1 and CDR2 sequences are SGHVS and FQNEAQ. The chain's CDR3 is CASSSPGVYGYTF. The CDR3 DNA follows: TGTGCCAGCAGCTCCCCAGGGGTCTATGGCTACACCTTC.

V and J are TRBV6-5 and TRBJ2-4, with 9 bases identical to TRBD1. Germline CDR1 reads MNHEY; CDR2 reads SVGAGI. The CDR3 sequence is 15 residues long. Germline trimming cut 6 bases from V and 1 base from J; bases unmatched to any gene: 4. In nucleotides, the CDR3 is TGTGCCAGCAGGTCCGGGACAGGGGCCAAAAACATTCAGTACTTC. It codes for CASRSGTGAKNIQYF.

V usage is TRBV6-6 and J usage is TRBJ1-5, with D perhaps TRBD1 (6 bases). Trimming left V 6 bases short and J 6 bases short, with 15 bases between. This CDR3 is 14 amino acids long. CDR1 and CDR2 (germline): MNHNY, SVGAGI (reference sequence). CDR3 residues: CASSPTTGRQPQHF. Written as DNA, the CDR3 is TGTGCCAGCAGCCCTACAACAGGGCGTCAGCCCCAGCATTTT.

The rearrangement joins TRBV4-1 to TRBJ2-3; TRBD2 agrees at 15 bases. Germline values: CDR1 MGHRA, CDR2 YSYEKL. With 3 bases clipped from V and 5 bases from J, the junction kept 12 bases outside the gene matches. The CDR3 spans 19 residues. This chain's CDR3 is CASSHPGLAGGPDRDTQYF. For the CDR3, the DNA is TGCGCCAGCAGCCATCCCGGACTAGCGGGGGGGCCCGATCGAGATACGCAGTATTTT.